A single sample is the source of the 30 T cell receptor beta chains below, sequenced in a study of identifying expanded T cells in peripheral blood. Generated by immunoSEQ multiplex PCR, the TCRdb table keeps only in-frame clones and is missing some. The sample comprises approximately 83,000 clones, 80% to 90% of which are singletons, and 4.5% rests with the top ten. Sequencing was carried out using blood. Every receptor here comes from a person aged 18 to 75 in good health.

The CDR3 region is CASSESGLAGAYNEQFF. CDR3 nucleotides: TGTGCCAGCAGTGAGAGTGGACTAGCGGGGGCATACAATGAGCAGTTCTTC. The gene calls are TRBV6-4 and TRBJ2-1, with 13 positions matching TRBD2. This CDR3 contains 17 residues. The germline V gene has CDR1 MRHNA and CDR2 SNTAGT. V lost 3 bases to trimming and J lost 4 bases; unmatched junction nucleotides: 6.

The chain links TRBV6-1 to TRBJ2-3, with D possibly being TRBD2 (7 bases). Looked up from germline, CDR1 is MNHNS and CDR2 is SASEGT. This CDR3 is built from 12 residues. V lost 7 bases to trimming and J lost 7 bases, with 12 bases between them. This CDR3 reads CASTGGLHTQYF. The DNA for the CDR3 is TGTGCCAGCACGGGGGGCCTGCATACGCAGTATTTT.

This chain joins TRBV7-2 and TRBJ1-2, with 7 bases matching TRBD1. Per the germline V gene, CDR1 is SGHTA and CDR2 is FQGNSA. CDR3 length: 15 amino acids. The V gene end was trimmed by 5 bases and the J gene end by 2 bases; junction bases not matched to a gene: 8. As DNA, the CDR3 is TGTGCCAGCAGCGTAAAAGGACAGGCAAACTATGGCTACACCTTC. Protein product: CASSVKGQANYGYTF.

This clone turned up a few times. The V gene is TRBV2, the J gene TRBJ1-1, with D possibly being TRBD1 (6 bases). Trimming took 8 bases from V and 11 from J, leaving 30 bases between them. Germline V gene sequence: CDR1 SNHLY, CDR2 FYNNEI. The CDR3 sequence is 16 residues long. The CDR3 sequence: CASQTTGRDAEGVAFF. DNA for the CDR3: TGTGCCAGCCAGACCACAGGGCGAGACGCCGAGGGGGTGGCTTTCTTT.

V usage is TRBV9 and J usage is TRBJ2-3; 7 nucleotides align to TRBD2. V lost 4 bases and J lost 0; bases outside the gene matches: 8. CDR1 is SGDLS, CDR2 YYNGEE, per germline. The CDR3 contains 16 residues. The chain's CDR3 is CASSLRASGSTDTQYF. The CDR3 DNA is TGTGCCAGCAGCCTCAGGGCTAGCGGTAGCACAGATACGCAGTATTTT.

V is TRBV30 and J is TRBJ1-6, with D unclear. The ends were cut back, 1 base at V and 8 bases at J, with 6 bases in the middle. The germline V gene has CDR1 GTSNPN and CDR2 SVGIG (reference sequence). The CDR3 is made up of 12 amino acids. The CDR3 spells CAWSAGDSPLHF. DNA of the CDR3: TGTGCCTGGAGTGCTGGGGATTCACCCCTCCACTTT. The variable domain in full, completed from reference TRBV30 and TRBJ1-6, reads SQTIHQWPATLVQPVGSPLSLECTVEGTSNPNLYWYRQAAGRGLQLLFYSVGIGQISSEVPQNLSASRPQDRQFILSSKKLLLSDSGFYLCAWSAGDSPLHFGNGTRLTVT.

This chain links TRBV28 with TRBJ1-5; unclear D gene. Looked up from germline, CDR1 is MDHEN and CDR2 is SYDVKM. The V end lost 2 bases, the J end lost 7 bases, and 12 bases lay between the germline ends. The CDR3 contains 14 residues. The CDR3 loop is CASSLHGSWQPQHF. CDR3 DNA sequence: TGTGCCAGCAGTTTACACGGGAGTTGGCAGCCCCAGCATTTT.

The gene calls are TRBV5-8 and TRBJ2-7; D possibly corresponds to TRBD2 (6 bases). Trimming took 1 base from V and 2 from J, leaving 16 bases between them. Germline CDR1 SGHTS, CDR2 YDEGEE. The CDR3 contains 16 residues. The chain's CDR3 is CASSLWRGAQTYEQYF. CDR3 sequence (DNA): TGTGCCAGCAGCTTGTGGCGGGGAGCTCAAACCTACGAGCAGTACTTC.

The V call is TRBV2, the J call TRBJ2-7, with TRBD2 identical over 16 bases. From germline, CDR1 is SNHLY and CDR2 FYNNEI. The CDR3 length is 15 residues. J was trimmed by 5 bases and V by 5 bases; bases with no gene match: 3. The CDR3 loop is CASSPGTSGGDEQYF. As DNA, the CDR3 is TGTGCCAGCAGTCCCGGGACTAGCGGGGGGGACGAGCAGTACTTC. The entire variable domain, with the rest obtained from reference TRBV2 and TRBJ2-7, is as follows: EPEVTQTPSHQVTQMGQEVILRCVPISNHLYFYWYRQILGQKVEFLVSFYNNEISEKSEIFDDQFSVERPDGSNFTLKIRSTKLEDSAMYFCASSPGTSGGDEQYFGPGTRLTVT.

This clone was picked up one time. The chain is built from TRBV18 and TRBJ2-5, with TRBD1 matching over 8 bases. Germline V gives CDR1 KGHSH, CDR2 LQKENI. The CDR3 length is 15 residues. The junction had 10 bases not matched to a gene; V was cut back by 5 bases and J by 5 bases. Here the CDR3 DNA reads TGTGCCAGCTCAGAGACAGGGGTACTGCGGGAGACCCAGTACTTC. It is translated as CASSETGVLRETQYF.

The gene calls are TRBV30 and TRBJ2-5, with TRBD1 identical over 9 bases. The CDR3 length is 12 residues. The germline V gene encodes CDR1 GTSNPN and CDR2 SVGIG (reference sequence). The trim removed 7 bases at V and 5 bases at J, leaving 5 bases unmatched. Here the CDR3 reads CASGTGRETQYF. CDR3 bases: TGTGCCTCCGGGACAGGGAGGGAGACCCAGTACTTC.

The J gene is TRBJ2-5, the V gene TRBV5-1, with 10 bases aligning to TRBD1. CDR1 and CDR2 from the germline V gene are SGHRS and YFSETQ. The CDR3 spans 16 residues. With 5 bases clipped from V and 6 bases from J, the junction kept 13 bases outside the gene matches. The CDR3 bases are TGCGCCAGCAGAGCCACTTTAGACAGGGGGCGGAAGACCCAGTACTTC. Its translation: CASRATLDRGRKTQYF.

This clone was seen a handful of times. The chain employs TRBV18 and TRBJ1-5; TRBD1 might be the D (6 bases). This CDR3 is built from 15 residues. Trimming removed 5 bases at V and 4 bases at J, with 15 bases between. Per the germline V gene, CDR1 is KGHSH and CDR2 is LQKENI. The CDR3 DNA reads TGTGCCAGCTCAAGGGGGGAGGGGTTGAATCAGCCCCAGCATTTT. Translating gives CASSRGEGLNQPQHF. The full variable domain, completed using reference TRBV18 and TRBJ1-5, is NAGVMQNPRHLVRRRGQEARLRCSPMKGHSHVYWYRQLPEEGLKFMVYLQKENIIDESGMPKERFSAEFPKEGPSILRIQQVVRGDSAAYFCASSRGEGLNQPQHFGDGTRLSIL.

The J gene is TRBJ1-5, the V gene TRBV7-2, with 9 bases lining up with TRBD1. This CDR3 is 15 amino acids long. The germline gives CDR1 SGHTA, CDR2 FQGNSA. The V gene end was trimmed by 1 base and the J gene end by 6 bases; junction bases not matched to a gene: 4. The CDR3 loop reads CASSLDRGPGQPQHF. CDR3 coding DNA: TGTGCCAGCAGCTTAGACAGGGGGCCTGGTCAGCCCCAGCATTTT.

The chain uses TRBV6-1 and TRBJ1-4, with D possibly being TRBD1 (5 bases). Trimming pared 2 bases from V and 6 bases from J, leaving 13 bases between. In germline, CDR1 is MNHNS, CDR2 SASEGT. CDR3 length equals 15 residues. CDR3 region: CASSEIGGLYEKLFF. In DNA, the CDR3 is TGTGCCAGCAGTGAAATTGGGGGGTTATATGAAAAACTGTTTTTT.

The chain has TRBV5-1 and TRBJ2-1; no definite D call. CDR3 length: 16 amino acids. Trimming removed 2 bases at V and 0 bases at J, with 12 bases between. Germline V lookup: CDR1 SGHRS, CDR2 YFSETQ. The CDR3 is CASSLGSVSSYNEQFF. DNA for the CDR3: TGCGCCAGCAGCTTAGGGTCCGTCAGCTCCTACAATGAGCAGTTCTTC.

The rearrangement uses TRBV18 and TRBJ2-7; D might be TRBD1 (6 bases). Per germline, CDR1 KGHSH and CDR2 LQKENI. CDR3 length: 14 amino acids. The V end lost 3 bases, the J end lost 2 bases, and 11 bases lay between the germline ends. The chain's CDR3 is CASSPQGQTYEQYF. The CDR3 nucleotides are TGTGCCAGCTCACCTCAGGGACAAACCTACGAGCAGTACTTC.

This chain uses TRBV4-3 with TRBJ2-1; the D gene is possibly TRBD2 (6 bases). V was pared by 0 bases and J by 16 bases, with 19 bases between. From germline, CDR1 is LGHNA and CDR2 YSLEER. The CDR3 extends over 14 amino acids. In DNA form, the CDR3 reads TGCGCCAGCAGCCAAGACCCCACCGGGACTTGGCGTTTCTTC. It is translated as CASSQDPTGTWRFF.

CDR3 nucleotides: TGTGCCAGCTCACCAACCTCCACCGGGGAGCTGTTTTTT. This encodes CASSPTSTGELFF. This chain uses TRBV18 with TRBJ2-2; no reliable D call. Trimming took 2 bases from V and 4 from J, leaving 5 bases between them. Per germline, CDR1 KGHSH and CDR2 LQKENI. The CDR3 covers 13 residues.

The rearrangement joins TRBV5-1 to TRBJ2-2; D is ambiguous. CDR3 size: 13 residues. V lost 6 bases to trimming and J lost 5 bases, with 11 bases between them. Looked up from germline, CDR1 is SGHRS and CDR2 is YFSETQ. CDR3 DNA sequence: TGCGCCAGCACTATGGGCTTGACCGGGGAGCTGTTTTTT. Amino acids: CASTMGLTGELFF.

The chain couples TRBV7-9 to TRBJ1-2; D uncertain. There are 13 residues in the CDR3. V was pared by 3 bases and J by 0 bases, with 5 bases between. The germline CDR1 and CDR2 sequences are SEHNR and FQNEAQ (reference sequence). The CDR3 coding sequence is TGTGCCAGCAGCTTTGGGACTAACTATGGCTACACCTTC. Amino acid sequence: CASSFGTNYGYTF.

The chain joins TRBV19 to TRBJ1-1; D not resolved. Germline CDR1 is LNHDA and CDR2 is SQIVND (reference sequence). Trimming removed 3 bases from V and 3 bases from J, with 8 bases in between. This CDR3 comprises 13 residues. CDR3 loop: CASSIREYTEAFF. In DNA form, the CDR3 reads TGTGCCAGTAGTATTCGGGAGTACACTGAAGCTTTCTTT.

The V gene is TRBV5-1, the J gene TRBJ1-1; 11 bases agree with TRBD1. The ends lost 6 bases at V and 5 bases at J; junction bases unmatched: 15. The germline gives CDR1 SGHRS, CDR2 YFSETQ. The CDR3 has 17 residues. The CDR3 DNA follows: TGCGCCAGCAACCCCGGGACAGGGGGTCAAAGACGTACTGAAGCTTTCTTT. Translated, it gives CASNPGTGGQRRTEAFF.

The rearrangement joins TRBV29-1 to TRBJ2-3; TRBD2 aligns across 12 bases. V was pared by 4 bases and J by 3 bases, with 5 bases of the junction left unmatched. The CDR3 length is 15 residues. CDR1 is SQVTM and CDR2 is ANQGSEA in the germline V gene. CDR3 loop: CSVGRTSGGTDTQYF. The CDR3 DNA reads as TGCAGCGTTGGTCGAACTAGCGGGGGGACAGATACGCAGTATTTT.

The chain joins TRBV19 to TRBJ1-5; D gene ambiguous. The V gene's germline CDR1 is LNHDA and CDR2 SQIVND (reference sequence). The CDR3 spans 17 residues. V was cut by 3 bases and J by 0 bases, with 15 bases left in between. In DNA, the CDR3 is TGTGCCAGTAGTATCCTGGGGAGCTCCTATAGCAATCAGCCCCAGCATTTT. Its protein is CASSILGSSYSNQPQHF.

This clone turned up a few times. CDR3 DNA: TGTGCCAGCAGCCTCCAAGGGGGGGGACTGTTTTTT. Encoded protein: CASSLQGGGLFF. The V gene is TRBV28, the J gene TRBJ1-4; D may be TRBD1 (6 bases). CDR1 and CDR2 from the germline V gene are MDHEN and SYDVKM. Trimming stripped 6 bases from V and 13 bases from J, with 15 bases between. This CDR3 is built from 12 residues.

The genes are TRBV15 and TRBJ1-2; maybe TRBD1 (6 bases). Germline assignment: CDR1 LNHNV and CDR2 YYDKDF (reference sequence). The V end lost 4 bases, the J end lost 4 bases, and 16 bases lay between the germline ends. CDR3 size: 15 residues. The CDR3 reads CATSTINGQTYGYTF. The DNA of the CDR3 is TGTGCCACCAGCACCATAAATGGACAGACCTATGGCTACACCTTC.

The chain links TRBV12-5 to TRBJ1-2, with 10 positions matching TRBD1. In germline, CDR1 is LGHNT, CDR2 FRNRAP. The ends lost 6 bases at V and 2 bases at J; junction bases unmatched: 6. CDR3 length: 15 amino acids. The CDR3 protein is CASGDRTGGNYGYTF. CDR3 nucleotide sequence: TGTGCTAGTGGCGACCGGACAGGGGGGAACTATGGCTACACCTTC.

The chain joins TRBV7-9 to TRBJ2-1; D remains ambiguous. Trimming cost V 5 bases and J 1 base, with 9 bases left between them. The CDR3 spans 14 residues. Germline-derived CDR1 and CDR2 are SEHNR and FQNEAQ (reference sequence). CDR3 region: CASSQWQSYNEQFF. Written as DNA, the CDR3 is TGTGCCAGCAGCCAGTGGCAATCCTACAATGAGCAGTTCTTC.

This chain uses TRBV9 with TRBJ1-6; D is possibly TRBD1 (6 bases). Trimming shortened V by 9 bases and J by 9 bases, and 16 bases separated the two germline ends. From germline, CDR1 is SGDLS and CDR2 YYNGEE. The CDR3 sequence is 13 residues long. This chain's CDR3 is CAITPGGASPLHF. The DNA of the CDR3 is TGTGCCATCACTCCCGGGGGGGCTTCACCCCTCCACTTT.